The source of this T cell receptor beta chain is a study of blood T cells in healthy people across ages. To note about this clonotype: The antigen is not known.

The second PCR ran about 6 to 11 cycles with a sample-barcoded 5' primer and J-beta primers. In TCRdb, the 5' RACE reads were re-called with MiXCR into one record per CDR3 protein. The sample carries roughly 1.4 million distinct CDR3 sequences, around 59% recorded once. Findings of the study overall: Significant beta diversity loss was already apparent by age approximately 38, declining roughly linearly.

The length of the CDR3 is 17 residues. V lost 9 bases to trimming and J lost 2 bases; unmatched junction nucleotides: 11. The germline V gene encodes CDR1 SNHLY and CDR2 FYNNEI. The receptor was derived from a young man in good health. This rearrangement joins TRBV2 to TRBJ2-3; TRBD2 aligns across 13 bases. Sequencing was performed on blood. CDR3 nucleotides: TGTGCCAGTAGCCCACCGGGACTAGCGGGGCTCACAGATACGCAGTATTTT. This gives the protein CASSPPGLAGLTDTQYF.